Listed below are T cell receptor beta chains from one sample, sequenced in a study of blood T cell repertoires in COVID-19. TCRdb's table, derived via immunoSEQ multiplex PCR, lists solely in-frame clones and lacks some. The profile shows 35,000 to 55,000 clones, roughly 90% of them singletons. The sample taken for sequencing was peripheral blood. Receptors were obtained from a human donor in a cohort sampled during active COVID-19. Both conserved end residues are part of each CDR3. Fields, in order: D gene, clone size, J gene, V gene, CDR3 DNA, CDR3 protein. A D gene is named only where the DNA matches it firmly. Part of the rows lack a size; the others show once, few, many or a class for expanded clones.

TRBD2 | . | TRBJ2-2 | TRBV11-3 | TGTGCCAGCAGCTCCGGCGGGAGCTACACCGGGGAGCTGTTTTTT | CASSSGGSYTGELFF
. | few | TRBJ1-2 | TRBV28 | TGTGCCAGCAGTTTCCAATCACTTGGCTACACCTTC | CASSFQSLGYTF
. | . | TRBJ1-6 | TRBV5-6 | TGTGCCAGCAGCTCTTACCGTACAGAGTCACCCCTCCACTTT | CASSSYRTESPLHF
. | few | TRBJ1-6 | TRBV30 | TGTGCCTGGGCCGGGACTCCGGTCTCACCCCTCCACTTT | CAWAGTPVSPLHF
. | . | TRBJ2-7 | TRBV9 | TGTGCCAGCAGCGGGGCCCATGGGTTCTCTGAGGAGCAGTACTTC | CASSGAHGFSEEQYF
. | once | TRBJ2-3 | TRBV7-2 | TGTGCCAGCAGTTCACGACCGGGACTCCAAACAGATACGCAGTATTTT | CASSSRPGLQTDTQYF
. | . | TRBJ1-2 | TRBV7-2 | TGTGCCAGCAGCCTACGCCACAGGGAATATGGCTACACCTTC | CASSLRHREYGYTF
. | . | TRBJ2-1 | TRBV10-2 | TGCGCCAGCAGTGGAGGGTGGTCCTACAATGAGCAGTTCTTC | CASSGGWSYNEQFF
. | . | TRBJ1-1 | TRBV5-1 | TGCGCCAGCAGCCCATCGTGGGGAGGGGGGACTGAAGCTTTCTTT | CASSPSWGGGTEAFF
TRBD1 | . | TRBJ2-1 | TRBV27 | TGTGCCAGCGGACAGGGGCTGTGGAATGAGCAGTTCTTC | CASGQGLWNEQFF
. | . | TRBJ2-2 | TRBV5-6 | TGTGCCAGCAGCTTGGTTTCGGGGGAGCTGTTTTTT | CASSLVSGELFF
. | . | TRBJ2-2 | TRBV7-8 | TGTGCCAGCAGCTTAGCGCGGCGGGGCCTCGACACCGGGGAGCTGTTTTTT | CASSLARRGLDTGELFF
. | . | TRBJ1-4 | TRBV7-9 | TGTGCCAGCAGCCCACAAAATGAAAAACTGTTTTTT | CASSPQNEKLFF
. | . | TRBJ2-7 | TRBV4-2 | TGTGCCAGCAGCCCCCGTGAAGGGGAGGCCTACGAGCAGTACTTC | CASSPREGEAYEQYF
. | . | TRBJ1-5 | TRBV4-2 | TGTGCCAGCAGCCACACTGTGCACTCTAGCAATCAGCCCCAGCATTTT | CASSHTVHSSNQPQHF
TRBD2 | . | TRBJ2-3 | TRBV28 | TGTGCCAGCCGGGGGGGACTAGCGGTGACCACAGATACGCAGTATTTT | CASRGGLAVTTDTQYF
TRBD1 | . | TRBJ2-3 | TRBV7-3 | TGTGCCAGCAGCTTAGGACAGGGGGGCACCGCAGATACGCAGTATTTT | CASSLGQGGTADTQYF
TRBD1 | . | TRBJ1-3 | TRBV19 | TGTGCCAGCAAGACAGGGGGTGGAAACACCATATATTTT | CASKTGGGNTIYF
. | . | TRBJ2-3 | TRBV3-1/TRBV3-2 | TGTGCCAGCAGCCAAGACTCGCGGGCCACAGATACGCAGTATTTT | CASSQDSRATDTQYF
TRBD1 | . | TRBJ2-5 | TRBV6-2/TRBV6-3 | TGTGCCAGCAGTACACCGGGACAGGTCATAGAAGAGACCCAGTACTTC | CASSTPGQVIEETQYF
. | . | TRBJ2-3 | TRBV19 | TGTGCCAGTGGGACTTGGGGCACAGATACGCAGTATTTT | CASGTWGTDTQYF
TRBD1 | . | TRBJ2-1 | TRBV27 | TGTGCCAGCAGTCCCGGGACAGGCCGGGGGTACAATGAGCAGTTCTTC | CASSPGTGRGYNEQFF
. | . | TRBJ1-3 | TRBV9 | TGTGCCAGCAGCGCAAAACATACAGGGTCTGGAAACACCATATATTTT | CASSAKHTGSGNTIYF
. | once | TRBJ1-2 | TRBV3-1/TRBV3-2 | TGTGCCAGCAGCCAAGTTCGGGGTAGTGGCTACACCTTC | CASSQVRGSGYTF
TRBD1 | . | TRBJ1-5 | TRBV6-1 | TGTGCCAGCAGTGAATCGTTCGGACAGGGATGGTCATTCCATCAGCCCCAGCATTTT | CASSESFGQGWSFHQPQHF
. | . | TRBJ1-6 | TRBV28 | TGTGCCAGCAGTTCTGGGGCCTCAGGGGTTTCACCCCTCCACTTT | CASSSGASGVSPLHF
. | . | TRBJ2-1 | TRBV3-1/TRBV3-2 | TGTGCCAGCAGCCAAGTAAGCACGGAGTACAATGAGCAGTTCTTC | CASSQVSTEYNEQFF
TRBD1 | . | TRBJ1-2 | TRBV15 | TGTGCCACTAGACAGGGAATTTGGGGCTACACCTTC | CATRQGIWGYTF
TRBD2 | once | TRBJ2-3 | TRBV7-6 | TGTGCCAGCAGCTCCCCGAGGGGGTGGCGGGGGGGCACAGATACGCAGTATTTT | CASSSPRGWRGGTDTQYF
TRBD1 | . | TRBJ2-1 | TRBV9 | TGTGCCAGCAGCGCTGGACAGGGTAACCGCAATGAGCAGTTCTTC | CASSAGQGNRNEQFF
TRBD1 | . | TRBJ1-4 | TRBV20-1 | TGCAGTGCTAGTGAACTCCGGGACAGAAAAAAACTGTTTTTT | CSASELRDRKKLFF
TRBD2 | . | TRBJ2-3 | TRBV7-8 | TGTGCCAGCAGCCGAGGGACTAGCGGGACAGGGACAGATACGCAGTATTTT | CASSRGTSGTGTDTQYF
. | . | TRBJ1-5 | TRBV19 | TGTGCCAGTAGTCCGCGCCAGGGTAATAGCAATCAGCCCCAGCATTTT | CASSPRQGNSNQPQHF
. | few | TRBJ1-1 | TRBV28 | TGTGCCAGCAGTAACCCACAGGGCGTTGAAGCTTTCTTT | CASSNPQGVEAFF
. | . | TRBJ1-3 | TRBV30 | TGTGCCTGGACTGTCTCCGGAAACACCATATATTTT | CAWTVSGNTIYF
. | . | TRBJ2-7 | TRBV7-8 | TGTGCCAGCAGCCCAAGGAGGGGCCCAAGCCACGAGCAGTACTTC | CASSPRRGPSHEQYF
TRBD1 | . | TRBJ1-6 | TRBV18 | TGTGCCAGCTCACGGAACACAGGGGATAATAATTCACCCCTCCACTTT | CASSRNTGDNNSPLHF
TRBD1 | . | TRBJ2-7 | TRBV6-5 | TGTGCCAGTTCCCTTAGGGACAGGGGGCCCTACGAGCAGTACTTC | CASSLRDRGPYEQYF
TRBD1 | . | TRBJ2-7 | TRBV7-2 | TGTGCCAGCAGCTTAGGCGGCAGGGGGCTCTACGAGCAGTACTTC | CASSLGGRGLYEQYF
. | . | TRBJ2-7 | TRBV6-5 | TGTGCCAGCAGACAGACCTCCTACGAGCAGTACTTC | CASRQTSYEQYF
. | few | TRBJ1-6 | TRBV6-1 | TGTGCCAGCAGTGATGAGGGCGAAAATTCACCCCTCCACTTT | CASSDEGENSPLHF
TRBD2 | medium-sized | TRBJ2-7 | TRBV5-5 | TGTGCCAGCAGCTTCTCAGCGGGAGCCTACGAGCAGTACTTC | CASSFSAGAYEQYF